Each of the 8 T cell receptor beta chains below was sequenced from the same sample in a study of T cells in localized non-small cell lung cancer. Clones were read by immunoSEQ multiplex PCR, and TCRdb kept only the in-frame ones, dropping some. The sample includes 2,500 or so clones, approximately 31% seen only once; the top ten take approximately 20%. Sequencing used lung tumor tissue, obtained before any cancer treatment. The source is a female donor older than 55 with stage II lung adenocarcinoma.

The chain couples TRBV6-8 to TRBJ1-5; D gene uncertain. Germline V gene sequence: CDR1 MNHGY, CDR2 SAAAGT. Trimming took off 10 bases at V and 3 bases at J, with 16 bases between the two ends. The CDR3 is 14 amino acids. This chain's CDR3 is CAIGDHATNQPQHF. CDR3 in DNA: TGTGCCATCGGGGATCACGCAACCAATCAGCCCCAGCATTTT.

This clone was detected once. The chain combines TRBV30 with TRBJ2-5, with D hard to call. Germline lookup yields CDR1 GTSNPN and CDR2 SVGIG (reference sequence). This CDR3 has 12 residues. The V and J ends lost 0 bases and 5 bases respectively, with 7 bases between them. The CDR3 DNA is TGTGCCTGGAGTGTAATAAGTGAGACCCAGTACTTC. Translating it yields CAWSVISETQYF. Looking up the rest from reference TRBV30 and TRBJ2-5 gives the full variable domain: SQTIHQWPATLVQPVGSPLSLECTVEGTSNPNLYWYRQAAGRGLQLLFYSVGIGQISSEVPQNLSASRPQDRQFILSSKKLLLSDSGFYLCAWSVISETQYFGPGTRLLVL.

This sequence joins TRBV9 and TRBJ2-3; 8 positions match TRBD2. Per germline, CDR1 SGDLS and CDR2 YYNGEE. Trimming took 0 bases from V and 0 from J; bases not matched to a gene: 6. The CDR3 is made up of 17 amino acids. The CDR3, as DNA: TGTGCCAGCAGCGTAGAGGTAGCGGGACCTAGCACAGATACGCAGTATTTT. It encodes CASSVEVAGPSTDTQYF.

The rearrangement uses TRBV18 and TRBJ1-3, with a weak D call TRBD1 (6 bases). This CDR3 has 15 residues. V dropped 4 bases and J dropped 0 bases, with 10 bases sitting between them. Germline V gives CDR1 KGHSH, CDR2 LQKENI. The DNA for the CDR3 is TGTGCCAGCTCACAACAGGGCAGCTCTGGAAACACCATATATTTT. Its translation is CASSQQGSSGNTIYF.

Note on this clone: One end of the junction does not line up with germline, which may come from a read error. This sequence joins TRBV15 and TRBJ2-1; D perhaps matches TRBD1 (7 bases). CDR3 length: 16 residues. Germline V gene data show CDR1 as LNHNV and CDR2 as YYDKDF (reference sequence). CDR3 region: CASSSSGWRGPNEQFF. CDR3 coding DNA: TGTGCCAGCAGCTCTTCCGGTTGGAGGGGGCCGAATGAGCAGTTCTTC.

The chain uses TRBV7-5 and TRBJ2-1; the DNA was not used to check the table's D call, TRBD2. TRBV7-5 is a documented pseudogene. The CDR3 consists of 15 residues. CDR3 bases: TGTGCCAGCAGCTCCTCGGGACTAGCGGGGAATGAGCAGTTCTTC. This encodes CASSSSGLAGNEQFF.

The chain joins TRBV30 to TRBJ1-6; maybe TRBD1 (6 bases). CDR3 length equals 12 residues. V was trimmed by 5 bases and J by 6 bases, leaving 8 bases between them. In germline, CDR1 is GTSNPN, CDR2 SVGIG (reference sequence). The CDR3 nucleotides are TGTGCCTGGCACAGGGTTAATTCACCCCTCCACTTT. Amino acid sequence: CAWHRVNSPLHF.

This clone was counted a few times. The V gene is TRBV5-1, the J gene TRBJ2-5; 13 nucleotides match TRBD2. The CDR3 loop spans 17 amino acids. Germline V CDR1 and CDR2: SGHRS, YFSETQ. With 0 bases clipped from V and 2 bases from J, the junction kept 4 bases outside the gene matches. The DNA of the CDR3 is TGCGCCAGCAGCTTGGCTGGGGGACTAGCGGGGCAAGAGACCCAGTACTTC. It specifies CASSLAGGLAGQETQYF.